A selection of T cell receptor beta chains follows, all from one sample in a study of persistence of HIV-infected CD4 T cells. No antigen has been identified for these receptors. Sequencing was performed with immunoSEQ multiplex PCR; in TCRdb, only in-frame clones are kept and a portion is missing. The sample has 44,000 or so clones; 80% to 95% are singletons. The sequenced sample was CD4+ T cells sorted from PBMCs after approximately 19-hour stimulation, obtained from a patient who received antiretroviral therapy. The receptors come from an adult man with HIV who was CMV-seropositive. CDR3s include the opening cysteine and the closing phenylalanine or tryptophan. The order of the fields is J gene, D gene, CDR3 length, V gene, clone size, CDR3 protein, CDR3 DNA. A D gene is named only where the DNA matches it firmly. Only some rows state a clone size, as once, few, many or a class for expanded clones.

J: TRBJ1-2
D: NA
length: 14
V: TRBV7-9
size: NA
CDR3: CASSLSGTNYGYTF
DNA: TGTGCCAGCAGCTTATCGGGCACCAACTATGGCTACACCTTC

J: TRBJ1-1
D: NA
length: 16
V: TRBV6-2/TRBV6-3
size: once
CDR3: CASSPEAFSMNTEAFF
DNA: TGTGCCAGCAGCCCTGAGGCATTCAGCATGAACACTGAAGCTTTCTTT

J: TRBJ2-3
D: TRBD2
length: 17
V: TRBV28
size: NA
CDR3: CASSPYSGGGALNTQYF
DNA: TGTGCCAGCAGTCCCTACTCGGGAGGGGGGGCCTTGAATACGCAGTATTTT

J: TRBJ2-1
D: NA
length: 13
V: TRBV7-9
size: NA
CDR3: CASSQEVYNEQFF
DNA: TGTGCCAGCAGCCAAGAGGTCTACAATGAGCAGTTCTTC

J: TRBJ2-7
D: TRBD2
length: 12
V: TRBV10-1
size: NA
CDR3: CASSPSGAEQYF
DNA: TGCGCCAGCAGCCCTAGCGGGGCCGAGCAGTACTTC

J: TRBJ2-2
D: NA
length: 17
V: TRBV18
size: NA
CDR3: CASSPRIREGNTGELFF
DNA: TGTGCCAGCTCACCAAGGATTCGGGAAGGAAACACCGGGGAGCTGTTTTTT

J: TRBJ2-6
D: NA
length: 14
V: TRBV6-4
size: NA
CDR3: CASSPDSGANVLTF
DNA: TGTGCCAGCAGCCCTGACTCTGGGGCCAACGTCCTGACTTTC

J: TRBJ2-3
D: NA
length: 12
V: TRBV28
size: once
CDR3: CASTGSTDTQYF
DNA: TGTGCCAGCACGGGGAGCACAGATACGCAGTATTTT

J: TRBJ2-2
D: TRBD2
length: 19
V: TRBV3-1/TRBV3-2
size: NA
CDR3: CASSQETRAGAVNTGELFF
DNA: TGTGCCAGCAGCCAAGAGACCCGAGCGGGGGCCGTGAACACCGGGGAGCTGTTTTTT

J: TRBJ2-7
D: TRBD1
length: 16
V: TRBV6-5
size: NA
CDR3: CASSYVSGDRGYEQYF
DNA: TGTGCCAGCAGCTACGTGTCCGGGGACAGGGGTTACGAGCAGTACTTC

J: TRBJ1-1
D: TRBD1
length: 14
V: TRBV5-8
size: NA
CDR3: CASSRPPGQVEAFF
DNA: TGTGCCAGCAGCCGCCCTCCGGGACAGGTTGAAGCTTTCTTT

J: TRBJ1-2
D: TRBD1
length: 13
V: TRBV6-5
size: NA
CDR3: CASSYPQGAGYTF
DNA: TGTGCCAGCAGTTACCCACAGGGGGCTGGCTACACCTTC

J: TRBJ1-6
D: NA
length: 13
V: TRBV10-1
size: NA
CDR3: CASSVFSGSPLHF
DNA: TGCGCCAGCAGTGTATTTTCGGGTTCACCCCTCCACTTT

J: TRBJ2-5
D: NA
length: 14
V: TRBV14
size: NA
CDR3: CASSRSMTGETQYF
DNA: TGTGCCAGCAGCCGTTCTATGACCGGGGAGACCCAGTACTTC

J: TRBJ1-1
D: NA
length: 12
V: TRBV9
size: NA
CDR3: CASSVVSTEAFF
DNA: TGTGCCAGCAGCGTAGTGAGTACTGAAGCTTTCTTT

J: TRBJ1-6
D: NA
length: 16
V: TRBV19
size: NA
CDR3: CASRPRGREKNSPLHF
DNA: TGTGCCAGTAGACCTCGGGGCAGGGAGAAGAATTCACCCCTCCACTTT

J: TRBJ1-5
D: NA
length: 15
V: TRBV5-1
size: NA
CDR3: CASSLVRMRNQPQHF
DNA: TGCGCCAGCAGCCTTGTCAGGATGCGCAATCAGCCCCAGCATTTT

J: TRBJ2-1
D: TRBD1
length: 16
V: TRBV6-6
size: NA
CDR3: CASSNSQQGADNEQFF
DNA: TGTGCCAGCAGTAACAGCCAACAGGGGGCTGACAATGAGCAGTTCTTC

J: TRBJ1-6
D: NA
length: 14
V: TRBV3-1/TRBV3-2
size: NA
CDR3: CASSQDQGWSPLHF
DNA: TGTGCCAGCAGCCAAGATCAGGGATGGTCACCCCTCCACTTT

J: TRBJ2-2
D: TRBD1
length: 16
V: TRBV13
size: NA
CDR3: CASSLRDRGRAGELFF
DNA: TGTGCCAGCAGCCTACGGGACAGGGGCCGTGCCGGGGAGCTGTTTTTT

J: TRBJ1-1
D: NA
length: 12
V: TRBV7-9
size: NA
CDR3: CASRWGDTEAFF
DNA: TGTGCCAGCAGGTGGGGGGACACTGAAGCTTTCTTT

J: TRBJ1-6
D: NA
length: 14
V: TRBV14
size: few
CDR3: CASSPRAYNSPLHF
DNA: TGTGCCAGCAGTCCGAGGGCCTATAATTCACCCCTCCACTTT

J: TRBJ1-4
D: TRBD1
length: 16
V: TRBV5-1
size: NA
CDR3: CASSPGQGSRGEKLFF
DNA: TGCGCCAGCAGCCCAGGACAGGGGTCGAGGGGTGAAAAACTGTTTTTT

J: TRBJ2-1
D: TRBD1
length: 16
V: TRBV5-8
size: NA
CDR3: CASSGHPGTAFRGQFF
DNA: TGTGCCAGCAGCGGACATCCCGGGACAGCATTTCGGGGGCAGTTCTTC

J: TRBJ1-2
D: NA
length: 14
V: TRBV24-1
size: NA
CDR3: CATSDLYKDYGYTF
DNA: TGTGCCACCAGTGATTTGTACAAGGACTATGGCTACACCTTC

J: TRBJ2-2
D: TRBD1
length: 16
V: TRBV19
size: NA
CDR3: CASSIGTGMSTGELFF
DNA: TGTGCCAGTAGTATTGGGACAGGGATGAGCACCGGGGAGCTGTTTTTT

J: TRBJ2-7
D: NA
length: 12
V: TRBV2
size: NA
CDR3: CASSEASRIVHF
DNA: TGTGCCAGCAGTGAAGCTAGCAGGATCGTCCACTTC

J: TRBJ2-7
D: TRBD2
length: 16
V: TRBV19
size: NA
CDR3: CASSILFSGGSYEQYF
DNA: TGTGCCAGTAGTATCCTCTTTAGCGGGGGGTCATACGAGCAGTACTTC

J: TRBJ1-2
D: TRBD1
length: 17
V: TRBV5-1
size: NA
CDR3: CASSRDPGTGTNYGYTF
DNA: TGCGCCAGCAGCAGAGATCCCGGGACAGGGACCAACTATGGCTACACCTTC

J: TRBJ2-7
D: NA
length: 14
V: TRBV5-5
size: NA
CDR3: CASSLEVGGYEQYF
DNA: TGTGCCAGCAGCTTGGAGGTCGGCGGCTACGAGCAGTACTTC

J: TRBJ1-6
D: NA
length: 18
V: TRBV15
size: NA
CDR3: CATSRVGGRSSYNSPLHF
DNA: TGTGCCACCAGCAGAGTGGGGGGGCGGAGCTCCTATAATTCACCCCTCCACTTT

J: TRBJ1-1
D: NA
length: 13
V: TRBV10-1
size: NA
CDR3: CASSGQINTEAFF
DNA: TGCGCCAGCAGCGGGCAGATAAACACTGAAGCTTTCTTT

J: TRBJ1-2
D: NA
length: 16
V: TRBV29-1
size: NA
CDR3: CSVDSPGRQPNYGYTF
DNA: TGCAGCGTTGATTCGCCCGGAAGACAACCTAACTATGGCTACACCTTC

J: TRBJ1-5
D: NA
length: 14
V: TRBV6-1
size: NA
CDR3: CASSEAPSNQPQHF
DNA: TGTGCCAGCAGTGAGGCACCTAGCAATCAGCCCCAGCATTTT

J: TRBJ2-1
D: NA
length: 16
V: TRBV3-1/TRBV3-2
size: NA
CDR3: CASSTTRGPGDNEQFF
DNA: TGTGCCAGCAGCACCACCCGGGGGCCTGGCGACAATGAGCAGTTCTTC

J: TRBJ1-4
D: TRBD1
length: 16
V: TRBV5-8
size: NA
CDR3: CASSLEGTGLAEKLFF
DNA: TGTGCCAGCAGCTTGGAAGGGACAGGGCTGGCTGAAAAACTGTTTTTT

J: TRBJ2-2
D: NA
length: 16
V: TRBV2
size: few
CDR3: CASSEETHSNTGELFF
DNA: TGTGCCAGCAGTGAAGAGACACATTCGAACACCGGGGAGCTGTTTTTT

J: TRBJ2-7
D: NA
length: 14
V: TRBV19
size: NA
CDR3: CASRTSSTGYEQYF
DNA: TGTGCCAGTAGAACCAGCTCAACAGGATACGAGCAGTACTTC

J: TRBJ1-6
D: TRBD1
length: 18
V: TRBV6-6
size: NA
CDR3: CASSPGQGPSRSNSPLHF
DNA: TGTGCCAGCAGTCCGGGACAGGGCCCATCAAGGAGTAATTCACCCCTCCACTTT

J: TRBJ1-1
D: NA
length: 13
V: TRBV28
size: NA
CDR3: CASPPRGGGDAFF
DNA: TGTGCCAGCCCCCCCCGCGGCGGGGGCGATGCTTTCTTT

J: TRBJ2-7
D: TRBD1
length: 14
V: TRBV10-3
size: NA
CDR3: CAIKGQGAGNEQYF
DNA: TGTGCCATCAAGGGACAGGGGGCCGGGAACGAGCAGTACTTC

J: TRBJ1-2
D: NA
length: 15
V: TRBV6-5
size: NA
CDR3: CASSYSGGGPRGYTF
DNA: TGTGCCAGCAGTTACTCGGGAGGGGGGCCAAGGGGCTACACCTTC

J: TRBJ2-1
D: NA
length: 16
V: TRBV18
size: NA
CDR3: CASSPGGDGSYNEQFF
DNA: TGTGCCAGCTCACCGGGAGGTGATGGCTCCTACAATGAGCAGTTCTTC

J: TRBJ1-5
D: TRBD1
length: 15
V: TRBV7-2
size: few
CDR3: CASSETGGLFQPQHF
DNA: TGTGCCAGCAGCGAGACAGGGGGCCTCTTTCAGCCCCAGCATTTT

J: TRBJ2-3
D: NA
length: 13
V: TRBV7-3
size: NA
CDR3: CASSLIGEDTQYF
DNA: TGTGCCAGCAGCTTAATAGGGGAGGATACGCAGTATTTT

J: TRBJ2-1
D: TRBD2
length: 15
V: TRBV5-1
size: NA
CDR3: CASSVLAGGPGEQFF
DNA: TGCGCCAGCAGCGTACTAGCGGGGGGGCCGGGTGAGCAGTTCTTC

J: TRBJ1-5
D: NA
length: 16
V: TRBV5-1
size: once
CDR3: CASSLDNRDSNQPQHF
DNA: TGCGCCAGCAGCTTGGATAACAGGGATAGCAATCAGCCCCAGCATTTT

J: TRBJ2-5
D: NA
length: 14
V: TRBV6-5
size: NA
CDR3: CASSYSSLQETQYF
DNA: TGTGCCAGCAGTTACTCCAGCCTCCAAGAGACCCAGTACTTC

J: TRBJ2-1
D: TRBD2
length: 15
V: TRBV5-1
size: few
CDR3: CASSLNLAGGDEQFF
DNA: TGCGCCAGCAGCTTGAACCTAGCGGGGGGGGATGAGCAGTTCTTC

J: TRBJ1-2
D: TRBD1
length: 15
V: TRBV7-9
size: once
CDR3: CASSFDREHHYGYTF
DNA: TGTGCCAGCAGCTTCGACAGGGAACACCACTATGGCTACACCTTC

J: TRBJ1-2
D: NA
length: 15
V: TRBV18
size: NA
CDR3: CASSPVRGVDYGYTF
DNA: TGTGCCAGCTCACCCGTTAGGGGGGTTGACTATGGCTACACCTTC

J: TRBJ1-5
D: NA
length: 15
V: TRBV6-1
size: NA
CDR3: CASSDQGSGNQPQHF
DNA: TGTGCCAGCAGTGATCAGGGTTCAGGCAATCAGCCCCAGCATTTT

J: TRBJ2-1
D: TRBD1
length: 15
V: TRBV2
size: NA
CDR3: CASSSGTGGLNEQFF
DNA: TGTGCCAGCAGCTCCGGGACAGGTGGACTTAATGAGCAGTTCTTC

J: TRBJ1-3
D: NA
length: 15
V: TRBV13
size: NA
CDR3: CASSFGELSGNTIYF
DNA: TGTGCCAGCAGCTTCGGAGAACTCTCTGGAAACACCATATATTTT

J: TRBJ2-7
D: TRBD2
length: 15
V: TRBV7-3
size: NA
CDR3: CASSLNGGGPYEQYF
DNA: TGTGCCAGCAGCTTAAATGGCGGGGGGCCGTACGAGCAGTACTTC